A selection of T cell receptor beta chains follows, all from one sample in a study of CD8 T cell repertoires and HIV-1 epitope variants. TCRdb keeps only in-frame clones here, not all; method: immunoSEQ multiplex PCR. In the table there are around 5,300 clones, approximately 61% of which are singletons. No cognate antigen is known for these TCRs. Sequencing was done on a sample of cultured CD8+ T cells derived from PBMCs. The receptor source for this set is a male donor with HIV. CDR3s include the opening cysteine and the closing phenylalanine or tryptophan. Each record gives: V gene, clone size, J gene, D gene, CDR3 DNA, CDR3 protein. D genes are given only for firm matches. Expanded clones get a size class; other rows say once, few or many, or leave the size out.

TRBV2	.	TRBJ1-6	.	TGTGCCAGCAGGGAGTTCGGCGGTTCACCCCTCCACTTT	CASREFGGSPLHF
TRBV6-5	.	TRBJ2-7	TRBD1	TGTGCCAGCAGGGACAGGGAGCCCTTAGAGCAGTACTTC	CASRDREPLEQYF
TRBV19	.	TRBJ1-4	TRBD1	TGTGCCAGTACCCTCGGACAGGGGGCGCGTCTAGGTGAAAAACTGTTTTTT	CASTLGQGARLGEKLFF
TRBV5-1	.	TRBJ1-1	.	TGCGCCAGCAGCTTATATGGGGGCACTGAAGCTTTCTTT	CASSLYGGTEAFF
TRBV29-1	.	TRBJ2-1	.	TGCAGCGTTGTGGGAACAGGGAGCTCCTACAATGAGCAGTTCTTC	CSVVGTGSSYNEQFF
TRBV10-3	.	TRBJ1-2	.	TGTGCCATCAGTCCTCAACTCGGAGAGGGGGTAAATGGCTACACCTTC	CAISPQLGEGVNGYTF
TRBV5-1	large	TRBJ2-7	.	TGCGCCAGCAGCCCTGAGTTGGATTACTACGAGCAGTACTTC	CASSPELDYYEQYF
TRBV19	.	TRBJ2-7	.	TGTGCCAGTAGTCCCTTTCCCGGACCTTCCTACGAGCAGTACTTC	CASSPFPGPSYEQYF
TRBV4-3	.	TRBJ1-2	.	TGCGCCAGCAGCCGACTACCGGCCCAGGGACTAAGCTACACCTTC	CASSRLPAQGLSYTF
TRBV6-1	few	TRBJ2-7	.	TGTGCCAGCAGTGAAGGAGCAGGTCCCTACGAGCAGTACTTC	CASSEGAGPYEQYF
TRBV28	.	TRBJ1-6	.	TGTGCCAGCAGTTTAGCAGAGGGGACCTATAATTCACCCCTCCACTTT	CASSLAEGTYNSPLHF
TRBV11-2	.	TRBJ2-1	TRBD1	TGTGCCAGCAGCTCGACCCAGGGACAGGGTTATGGTGAGCAGTTCTTC	CASSSTQGQGYGEQFF
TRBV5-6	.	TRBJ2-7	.	TGTGCCAGCAGCCCCGGACCTGGGGAGCAGTACTTC	CASSPGPGEQYF
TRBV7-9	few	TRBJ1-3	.	TGTGCCAGCAGCTCCGCACGGGACTCCTCCTCTGGAAACACCATATATTTT	CASSSARDSSSGNTIYF
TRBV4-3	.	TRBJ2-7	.	TGCGCCAGCAGCCAAGATATGGCGGAAGGGGTGGACGAGCAGTACTTC	CASSQDMAEGVDEQYF
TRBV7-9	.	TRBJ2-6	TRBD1	TGTGCCAGCAGCTCGACAGGGGCCTCACTGAGCTCTGGGGCCAACGTCCTGACTTTC	CASSSTGASLSSGANVLTF
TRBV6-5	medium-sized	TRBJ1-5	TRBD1	TGTGCCACATCAGGGGGCGTTCGCAATCAGCCCCAGCATTTT	CATSGGVRNQPQHF
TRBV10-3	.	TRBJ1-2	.	TGTGCCATTGGATCGGGCCAGACGTTCTATGGCTACACCTTC	CAIGSGQTFYGYTF
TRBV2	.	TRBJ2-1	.	TGTGCCAGCAGTCCGCTTAGCGGAGGGGGGGCGTTCAATGAGCAGTTCTTC	CASSPLSGGGAFNEQFF
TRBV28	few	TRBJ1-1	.	TGTGCCAGCACCCAGTGGGGCACTGAAGCTTTCTTT	CASTQWGTEAFF
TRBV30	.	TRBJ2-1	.	TGTGCCTGGAGGCCCGGTAGCTCCTACAATGAGCAGTTCTTC	CAWRPGSSYNEQFF
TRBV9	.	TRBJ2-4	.	TGTGCCAGCAGCGTAAGGCCCCTTCTTAAGGCCAAAAACATTCAGTACTTC	CASSVRPLLKAKNIQYF
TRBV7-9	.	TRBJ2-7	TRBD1	TGTGCCAGCAGCGAGACAGGGGGCGTCTACGAGCAGTACTTC	CASSETGGVYEQYF
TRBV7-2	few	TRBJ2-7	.	TGTGCCAGCAGCCTTTTTGGACAGTTCTACGAGCAGTACTTC	CASSLFGQFYEQYF
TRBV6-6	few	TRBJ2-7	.	TGTGCCAGCACCAAGGGTCGTTTAAGCTACGAGCAGTACTTC	CASTKGRLSYEQYF
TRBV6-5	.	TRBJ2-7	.	TGTGCCAGCAGTTATTCCGGGCCCACCTACGAGCAGTACTTC	CASSYSGPTYEQYF
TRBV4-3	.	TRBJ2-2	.	TGCGCCAGCAGCCAAGAGGCAGGAGGGAACACCGGGGAGCTGTTTTTT	CASSQEAGGNTGELFF
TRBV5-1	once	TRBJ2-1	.	TGCGCCAGCAGCTTCGGGGGATCCTACAATGAGCAGTTCTTC	CASSFGGSYNEQFF
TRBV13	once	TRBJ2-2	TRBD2	TGTGCCAGCAGCCCCCGCCGGGACTACTCTAACACCGGGGAGCTGTTTTTT	CASSPRRDYSNTGELFF
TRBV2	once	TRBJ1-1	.	TGTGCCAGCAGTGATAGTCTTAACACTGAAGCTTTCTTT	CASSDSLNTEAFF
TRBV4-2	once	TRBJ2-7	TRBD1	TGTGCCAGCAGCCAAGATAACAGGGGAATAGCCGAGCAGTACTTC	CASSQDNRGIAEQYF
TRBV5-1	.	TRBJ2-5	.	TGCGCCAGCAGCTTGGGAGAGTCAGTAGAGACCCAGTACTTC	CASSLGESVETQYF
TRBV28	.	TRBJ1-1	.	TGTGCCAGCAGTTTGCGGCTGGTAGCTAACACTGAAGCTTTCTTT	CASSLRLVANTEAFF
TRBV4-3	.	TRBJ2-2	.	TGCGCCAGCAGCCAAGATGTGGGATCCACCGGGGAGCTGTTTTTT	CASSQDVGSTGELFF
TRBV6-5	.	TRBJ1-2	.	TGTGCCAGCAGTTTTCTCCTGTCGGTGGCCGATGGCTACACCTTC	CASSFLLSVADGYTF
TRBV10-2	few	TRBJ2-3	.	TGCGCCAGCAGTGAGTCGCTGAGACTTGGCACAGATACGCAGTATTTT	CASSESLRLGTDTQYF
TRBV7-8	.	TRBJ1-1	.	TGTGCCAGCAGCTTAGGCCCGTCGGATGAAGCTTTCTTT	CASSLGPSDEAFF
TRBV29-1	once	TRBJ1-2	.	TGCAGCACGACTCAGGGGAGCTATGGCTACACCTTC	CSTTQGSYGYTF
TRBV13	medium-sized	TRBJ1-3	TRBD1	TGTGCCAGCAGCCCTGACAGGGACGGGCGAAACACCATATATTTT	CASSPDRDGRNTIYF
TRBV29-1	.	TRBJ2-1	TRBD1	TGCAGCGCCATGGGACAGGGGAATGAGCAGTTCTTC	CSAMGQGNEQFF
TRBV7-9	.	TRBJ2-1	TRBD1	TGTGCCAGCAGGGTGGACAGGGGGCTTGATGAGCAGTTCTTC	CASRVDRGLDEQFF
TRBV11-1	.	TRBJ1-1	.	TGTGCCAGCAGCTTAGGGGGTGACACTGAAGCTTTCTTT	CASSLGGDTEAFF
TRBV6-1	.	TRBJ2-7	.	TGTGCCAGCAGTGATAGGTTCGGCAGGGGTTACGAGCAGTACTTC	CASSDRFGRGYEQYF
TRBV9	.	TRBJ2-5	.	TGTGCCAGCAGCAAACAGGGTATTCAAGAGACCCAGTACTTC	CASSKQGIQETQYF